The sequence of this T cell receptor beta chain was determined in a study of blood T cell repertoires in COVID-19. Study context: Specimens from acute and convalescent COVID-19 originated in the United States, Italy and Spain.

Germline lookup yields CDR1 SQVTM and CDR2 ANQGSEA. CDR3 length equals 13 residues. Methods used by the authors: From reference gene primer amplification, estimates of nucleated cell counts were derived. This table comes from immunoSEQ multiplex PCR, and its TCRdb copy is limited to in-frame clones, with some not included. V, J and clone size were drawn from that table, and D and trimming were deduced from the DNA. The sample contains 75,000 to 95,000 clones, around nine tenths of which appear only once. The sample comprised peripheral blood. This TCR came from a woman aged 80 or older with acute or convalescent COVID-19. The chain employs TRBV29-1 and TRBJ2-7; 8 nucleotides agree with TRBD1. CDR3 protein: CREDRGKSYEQYF. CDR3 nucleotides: TGCAGGGAAGACAGGGGAAAGTCCTACGAGCAGTACTTC.